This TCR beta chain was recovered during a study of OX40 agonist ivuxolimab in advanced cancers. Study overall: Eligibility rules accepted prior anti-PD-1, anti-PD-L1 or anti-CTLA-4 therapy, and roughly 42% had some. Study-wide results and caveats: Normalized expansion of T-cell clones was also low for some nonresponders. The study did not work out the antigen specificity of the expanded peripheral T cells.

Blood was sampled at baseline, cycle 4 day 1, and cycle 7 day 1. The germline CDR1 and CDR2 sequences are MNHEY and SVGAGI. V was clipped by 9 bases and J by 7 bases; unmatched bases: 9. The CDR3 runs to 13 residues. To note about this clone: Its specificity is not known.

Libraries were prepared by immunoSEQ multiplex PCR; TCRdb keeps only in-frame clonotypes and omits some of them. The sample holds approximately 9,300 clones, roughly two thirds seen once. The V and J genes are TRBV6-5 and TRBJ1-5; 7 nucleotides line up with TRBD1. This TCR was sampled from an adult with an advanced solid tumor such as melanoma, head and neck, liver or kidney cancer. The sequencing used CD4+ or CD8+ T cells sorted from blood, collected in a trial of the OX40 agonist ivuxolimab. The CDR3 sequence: CASSQGGIQPQHF. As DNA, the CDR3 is TGTGCCAGTTCGCAGGGGGGAATCCAGCCCCAGCATTTT.